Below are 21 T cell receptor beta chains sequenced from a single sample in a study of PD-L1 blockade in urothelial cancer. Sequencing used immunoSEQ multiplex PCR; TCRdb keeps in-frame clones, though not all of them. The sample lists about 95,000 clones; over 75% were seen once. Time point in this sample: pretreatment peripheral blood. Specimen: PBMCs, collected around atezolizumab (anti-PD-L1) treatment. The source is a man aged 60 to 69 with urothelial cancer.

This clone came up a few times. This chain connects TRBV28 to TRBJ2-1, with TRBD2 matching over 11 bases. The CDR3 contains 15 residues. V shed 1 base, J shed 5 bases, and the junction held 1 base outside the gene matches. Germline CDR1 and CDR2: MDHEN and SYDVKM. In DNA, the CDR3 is TGTGCCAGCAGTTTATTAGCGGGGGGGAACAATGAGCAGTTCTTC. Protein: CASSLLAGGNNEQFF.

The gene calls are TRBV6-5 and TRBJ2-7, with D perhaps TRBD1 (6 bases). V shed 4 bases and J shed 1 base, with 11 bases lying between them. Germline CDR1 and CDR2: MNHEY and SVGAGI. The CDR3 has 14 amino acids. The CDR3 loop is CASSFAQGSYEQYF. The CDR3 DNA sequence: TGTGCCAGCAGTTTCGCACAGGGATCCTACGAGCAGTACTTC.

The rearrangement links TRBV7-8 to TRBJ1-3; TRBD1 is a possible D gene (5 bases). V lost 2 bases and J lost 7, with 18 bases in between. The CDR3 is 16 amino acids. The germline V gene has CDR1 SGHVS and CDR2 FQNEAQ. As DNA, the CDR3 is TGTGCCAGCAGCTTATCTGGACTGGGACTCGGGAACACCATATATTTT. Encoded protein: CASSLSGLGLGNTIYF.

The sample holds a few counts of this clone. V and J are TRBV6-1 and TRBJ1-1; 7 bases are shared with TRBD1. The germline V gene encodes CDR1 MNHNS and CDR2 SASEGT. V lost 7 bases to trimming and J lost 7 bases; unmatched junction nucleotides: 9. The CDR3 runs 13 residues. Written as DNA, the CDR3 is TGTGCCAGCAAGGGACAGACTGTGGGTGAAGCTTTCTTT. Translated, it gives CASKGQTVGEAFF.

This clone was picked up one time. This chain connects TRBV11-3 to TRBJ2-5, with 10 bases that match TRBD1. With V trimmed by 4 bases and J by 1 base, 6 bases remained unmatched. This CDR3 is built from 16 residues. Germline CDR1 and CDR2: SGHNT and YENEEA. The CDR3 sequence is CASSSGTGEFQETQYF. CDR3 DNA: TGTGCCAGCAGCTCAGGGACAGGGGAATTCCAAGAGACCCAGTACTTC.

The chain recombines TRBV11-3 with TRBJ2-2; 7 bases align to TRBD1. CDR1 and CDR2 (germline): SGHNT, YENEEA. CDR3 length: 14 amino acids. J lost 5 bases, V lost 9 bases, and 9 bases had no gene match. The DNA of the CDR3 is TGTGCCAGAAAGAGGGGGCTATGGACCGGGGAGCTGTTTTTT. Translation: CARKRGLWTGELFF.

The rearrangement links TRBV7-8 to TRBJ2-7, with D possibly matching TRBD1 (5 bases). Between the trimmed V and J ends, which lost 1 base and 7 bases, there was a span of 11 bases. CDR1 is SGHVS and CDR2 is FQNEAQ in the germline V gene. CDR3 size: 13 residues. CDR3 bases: TGTGCCAGCAGCTTAGGACAGATAAGAGAGCAGTACTTC. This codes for CASSLGQIREQYF.

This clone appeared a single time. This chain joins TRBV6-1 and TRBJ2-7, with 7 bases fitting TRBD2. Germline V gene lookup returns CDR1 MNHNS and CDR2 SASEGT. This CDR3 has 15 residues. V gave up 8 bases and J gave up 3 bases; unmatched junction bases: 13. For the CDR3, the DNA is TGTGCCAGCTGCAGGGAGTGGGAGGGTTACTACGAGCAGTACTTC. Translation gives CASCREWEGYYEQYF.

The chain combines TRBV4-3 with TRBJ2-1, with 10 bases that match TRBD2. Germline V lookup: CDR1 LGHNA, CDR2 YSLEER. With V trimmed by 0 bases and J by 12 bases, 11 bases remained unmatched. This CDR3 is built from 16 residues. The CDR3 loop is CASSQDPSGGLSAQFF. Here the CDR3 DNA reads TGCGCCAGCAGCCAAGATCCTAGCGGGGGCCTGTCGGCGCAGTTCTTC.

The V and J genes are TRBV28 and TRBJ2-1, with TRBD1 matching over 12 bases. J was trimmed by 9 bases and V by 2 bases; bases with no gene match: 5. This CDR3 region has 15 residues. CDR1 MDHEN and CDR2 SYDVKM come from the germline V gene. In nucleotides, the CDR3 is TGTGCCAGCAGTTTAGGGACAGGGGGCTTCAGTGAGCAGTTCTTC. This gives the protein CASSLGTGGFSEQFF. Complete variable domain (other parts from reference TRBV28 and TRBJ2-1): DVKVTQSSRYLVKRTGEKVFLECVQDMDHENMFWYRQDPGLGLRLIYFSYDVKMKEKGDIPEGYSVSREKKERFSLILESASTNQTSMYLCASSLGTGGFSEQFFGPGTRLTVL.

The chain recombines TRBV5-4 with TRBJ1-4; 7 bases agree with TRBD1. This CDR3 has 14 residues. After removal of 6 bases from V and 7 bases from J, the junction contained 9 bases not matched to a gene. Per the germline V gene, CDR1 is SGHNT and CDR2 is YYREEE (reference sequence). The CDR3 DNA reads TGTGCCAGCAACTCAGGGGGTGACGGTGAAAAACTGTTTTTT. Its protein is CASNSGGDGEKLFF.

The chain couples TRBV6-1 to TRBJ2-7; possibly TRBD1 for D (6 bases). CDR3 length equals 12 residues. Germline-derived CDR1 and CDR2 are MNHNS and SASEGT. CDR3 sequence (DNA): TGTGCGGGGGCGAGAGACTTCTACGAGCAGTACTTC. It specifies CAGARDFYEQYF.

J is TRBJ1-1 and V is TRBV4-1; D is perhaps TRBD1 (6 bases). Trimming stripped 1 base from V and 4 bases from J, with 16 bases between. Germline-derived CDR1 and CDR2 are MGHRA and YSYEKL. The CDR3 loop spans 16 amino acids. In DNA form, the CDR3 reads TGCGCCAGCAGCCAAGTCTTGGGGGCCCAGGGCACTGAAGCTTTCTTT. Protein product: CASSQVLGAQGTEAFF.

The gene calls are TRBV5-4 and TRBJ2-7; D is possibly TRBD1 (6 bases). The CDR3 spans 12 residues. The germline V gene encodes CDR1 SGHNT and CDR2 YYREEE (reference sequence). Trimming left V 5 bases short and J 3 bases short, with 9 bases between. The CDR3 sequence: CASRKQGYEQYF. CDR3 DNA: TGTGCCAGCAGGAAACAGGGCTACGAGCAGTACTTC.

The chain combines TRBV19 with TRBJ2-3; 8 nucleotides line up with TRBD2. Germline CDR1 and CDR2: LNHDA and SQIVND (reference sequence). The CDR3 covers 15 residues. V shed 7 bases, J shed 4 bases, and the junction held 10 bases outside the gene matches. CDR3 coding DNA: TGTGCCAGTACCCCGGGGGCGGGGGGACCAGATACGCAGTATTTT. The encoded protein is CASTPGAGGPDTQYF.

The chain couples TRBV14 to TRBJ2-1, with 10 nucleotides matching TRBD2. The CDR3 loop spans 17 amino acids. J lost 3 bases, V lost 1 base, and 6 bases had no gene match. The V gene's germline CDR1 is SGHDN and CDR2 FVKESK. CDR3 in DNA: TGTGCCAGCAGCCAAGGGAAGCGGGAGGGGATCTACAATGAGCAGTTCTTC. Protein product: CASSQGKREGIYNEQFF. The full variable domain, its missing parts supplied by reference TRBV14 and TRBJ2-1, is EAGVTQFPSHSVIEKGQTVTLRCDPISGHDNLYWYRRVMGKEIKFLLHFVKESKQDESGMPNNRFLAERTGGTYSTLKVQPAELEDSGVYFCASSQGKREGIYNEQFFGPGTRLTVL.

The CDR3 spells CASSPRGSYTGELFF. CDR3 nucleotide sequence: TGTGCCAGCAGTCCTCGGGGGTCCTACACCGGGGAGCTGTTTTTT. The gene calls are TRBV6-5 and TRBJ2-2; the D gene is possibly TRBD2 (6 bases). The germline gives CDR1 MNHEY, CDR2 SVGAGI. V lost 5 bases and J 3 bases, leaving 13 bases between the germline ends. The CDR3 extends over 15 amino acids.

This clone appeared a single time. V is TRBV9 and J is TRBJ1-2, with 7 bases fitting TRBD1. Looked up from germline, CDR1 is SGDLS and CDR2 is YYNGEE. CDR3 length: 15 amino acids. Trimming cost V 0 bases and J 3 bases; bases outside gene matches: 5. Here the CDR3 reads CASSVGAGTDYGYTF. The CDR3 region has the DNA TGTGCCAGCAGCGTAGGCGCCGGGACAGACTATGGCTACACCTTC.

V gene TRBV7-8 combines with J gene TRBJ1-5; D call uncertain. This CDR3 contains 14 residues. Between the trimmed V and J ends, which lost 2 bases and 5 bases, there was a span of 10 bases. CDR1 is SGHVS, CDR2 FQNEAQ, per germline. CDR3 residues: CASSLSIRDQPQHF. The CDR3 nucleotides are TGTGCCAGCAGCTTATCCATTCGGGATCAGCCCCAGCATTTT.

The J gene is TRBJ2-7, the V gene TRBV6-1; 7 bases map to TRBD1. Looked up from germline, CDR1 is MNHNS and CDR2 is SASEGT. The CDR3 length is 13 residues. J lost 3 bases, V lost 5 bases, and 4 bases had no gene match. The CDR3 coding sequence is TGTGCCAGCAGTTCGTGGGACAGCTACGAGCAGTACTTC. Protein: CASSSWDSYEQYF.

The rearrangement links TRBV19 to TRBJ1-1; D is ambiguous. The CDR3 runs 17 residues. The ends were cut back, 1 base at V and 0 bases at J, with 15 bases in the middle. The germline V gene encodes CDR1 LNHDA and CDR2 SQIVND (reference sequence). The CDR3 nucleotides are TGTGCCAGTAGTATAGTAGCAAGTTTACCGATGAACACTGAAGCTTTCTTT. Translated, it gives CASSIVASLPMNTEAFF.